This TCR beta chain was captured in a study of shared clonotypes between healthy human individuals. Study-level information: Sampling drew on donors who were two women and a few men aged 18 to 49.

Naive CD45RA+ and memory CD45RA-negative subsets were split from CD4+ cells. This CDR3 comprises 16 residues. Germline values: CDR1 SGHRS, CDR2 YFSETQ. Germline trimming cut 0 bases from V and 4 bases from J; bases unmatched to any gene: 8. The method was immunoSEQ multiplex PCR; TCRdb's version includes in-frame clones alone and lacks a portion of them. Here the sample spans roughly 640,000 clones, 97% being singletons. The clonotype originates from a woman between 25 and 40 years old in good health. Input material: naive CD4+ T cells sorted from blood. Subset meaning: CD45RA+ positively selected. The chain combines TRBV5-1 with TRBJ2-7; 9 positions match TRBD2. This chain's CDR3 is CASSLVAGGPLYEQYF. The CDR3 nucleotides are TGCGCCAGCAGCTTGGTGGCGGGAGGGCCTTTATACGAGCAGTACTTC.